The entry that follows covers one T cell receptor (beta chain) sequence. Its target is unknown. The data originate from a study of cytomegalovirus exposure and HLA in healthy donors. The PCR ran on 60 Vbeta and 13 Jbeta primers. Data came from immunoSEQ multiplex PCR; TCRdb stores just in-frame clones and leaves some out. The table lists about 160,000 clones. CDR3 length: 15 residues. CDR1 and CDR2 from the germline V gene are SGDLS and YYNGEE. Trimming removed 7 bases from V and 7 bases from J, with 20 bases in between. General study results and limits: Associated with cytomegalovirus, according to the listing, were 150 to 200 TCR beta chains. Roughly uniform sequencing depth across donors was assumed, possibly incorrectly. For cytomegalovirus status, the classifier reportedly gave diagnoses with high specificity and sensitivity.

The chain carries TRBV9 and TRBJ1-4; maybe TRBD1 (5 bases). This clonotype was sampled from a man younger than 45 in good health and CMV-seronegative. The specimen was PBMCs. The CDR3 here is CASGFSRQGSEKLFF. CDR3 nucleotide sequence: TGTGCCAGCGGGTTTAGTAGGCAGGGCTCTGAAAAACTGTTTTTT. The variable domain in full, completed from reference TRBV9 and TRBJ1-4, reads DSGVTQTPKHLITATGQRVTLRCSPRSGDLSVYWYQQSLDQGLQFLIQYYNGEERAKGNILERFSAQQFPDLHSELNLSSLELGDSALYFCASGFSRQGSEKLFFGSGTQLSVL.